This T cell receptor beta chain came from a study of T cells in Graves' hyperthyroidism and ophthalmopathy. This clonotype was observed many times. Germline CDR1 is MDHEN and CDR2 is SYDVKM. The CDR3 contains 13 residues. V lost 3 bases and J lost 2, with 8 bases in between. The CDR3 regions of TCR beta were amplified from RNA transcripts. Initially, a first-round RT-PCR of the TCR CDR3 employed the HTBI primer set. TCRdb processed the multiplex PCR reads anew with MiXCR; each CDR3 protein has one entry. Here the sample spans approximately 400,000 distinct CDR3 sequences, 15% to 19% being singletons. This rearrangement joins TRBV28 to TRBJ2-7; D gene ambiguous. Sequencing was carried out using blood. This clonotype originated in a woman younger than 35 with Graves' hyperthyroidism that later progressed to Graves' ophthalmopathy. The CDR3 here is CASSFPHTYEQYF. CDR3 nucleotides: TGTGCCAGCAGTTTCCCTCACACCTACGAGCAGTACTTC. The full variable domain, rest sourced from reference TRBV28 and TRBJ2-7, is DVKVTQSSRYLVKRTGEKVFLECVQDMDHENMFWYRQDPGLGLRLIYFSYDVKMKEKGDIPEGYSVSREKKERFSLILESASTNQTSMYLCASSFPHTYEQYFGPGTRLTVT.